The 31 T cell receptor beta chains reported below all come from one sample, sequenced in a study of blood T cell repertoires in COVID-19. Generated by immunoSEQ multiplex PCR, the TCRdb table keeps only in-frame clones and is missing some. The data hold more than 100,000 clones, with around 79% observed a single time. The sample was peripheral blood. These receptors all stem from a man between 65 and 85 years old with acute or convalescent COVID-19.

This clone appeared a single time. The rearrangement uses TRBV4-3 and TRBJ2-2, with 7 bases lining up with TRBD1. CDR1 is LGHNA, CDR2 YSLEER, per germline. V lost 3 bases, J lost 5 bases, and 6 bases stayed unmatched. The CDR3 loop spans 15 amino acids. CDR3 residues: CASSHKDRLTGELFF. The CDR3 coding sequence is TGCGCCAGCAGCCATAAGGACAGGTTGACCGGGGAGCTGTTTTTT.

The V gene is TRBV9, the J gene TRBJ1-1, with TRBD1 as a possible D gene (6 bases). The CDR3 has 15 amino acids. V shed 0 bases and J shed 4 bases, with 13 bases lying between them. The germline V gene encodes CDR1 SGDLS and CDR2 YYNGEE. CDR3 in amino acids: CASSVEGGVSTEAFF. The CDR3 DNA follows: TGTGCCAGCAGCGTAGAAGGGGGGGTTTCCACTGAAGCTTTCTTT.

This chain uses TRBV6-2 or TRBV6-3 with TRBJ2-1; D remains ambiguous. The germline V gene has CDR1 MNHEY and CDR2 SVGEGT. The CDR3 is 11 residues long. V lost 6 bases, J lost 10 bases, and 10 bases lay in between. The CDR3 sequence is CASSPQWEQFF. As DNA, the CDR3 is TGTGCCAGCAGCCCACAGTGGGAGCAGTTCTTC.

This clone was seen only a few times. The chain has TRBV6-5 and TRBJ2-7; 9 nucleotides agree with TRBD1. Germline V lookup: CDR1 MNHEY, CDR2 SVGAGI. Germline trimming cut 5 bases from V and 3 bases from J; bases unmatched to any gene: 5. The CDR3 extends over 14 amino acids. The CDR3 DNA follows: TGTGCCAGCAGTCCGACAGGGGGTATCTACGAGCAGTACTTC. As protein: CASSPTGGIYEQYF.

The sample holds one count of this clone. The chain combines TRBV5-1 with TRBJ1-3; 10 bases map to TRBD1. CDR1 and CDR2 (germline): SGHRS, YFSETQ. Unmatched junction bases numbered 18, after V lost 4 bases and J lost 8 bases. The CDR3 runs 18 residues. CDR3 region: CASSQGWGQGLSDDTIYF. CDR3 in DNA: TGCGCCAGCAGCCAGGGGTGGGGACAGGGGCTCTCGGACGACACCATATATTTT. The full variable domain, with the rest looked up from reference TRBV5-1 and TRBJ1-3, is KAGVTQTPRYLIKTRGQQVTLSCSPISGHRSVSWYQQTPGQGLQFLFEYFSETQRNKGNFPGRFSGRQFSNSRSEMNVSTLELGDSALYLCASSQGWGQGLSDDTIYFGEGSWLTVV.

V gene TRBV6-5 combines with J gene TRBJ2-5; TRBD1 agrees at 7 bases. The germline gives CDR1 MNHEY, CDR2 SVGAGI. The CDR3 loop spans 14 amino acids. Trimming removed 5 bases from V and 5 bases from J; junction bases left unmatched: 8. This chain's CDR3 is CASSHKGAWETQYF. For the CDR3, the DNA is TGTGCCAGCAGTCATAAGGGGGCCTGGGAGACCCAGTACTTC.

This clone was counted only a few times. This sequence joins TRBV30 and TRBJ2-7; D is ambiguous. V was clipped by 0 bases and J by 1 base, with 7 bases between them. CDR3 length: 13 residues. Germline CDR1 and CDR2: GTSNPN and SVGIG (reference sequence). CDR3 sequence (DNA): TGTGCCTGGAGTGTGGCGGCATCCTACGAGCAGTACTTC. Translation: CAWSVAASYEQYF.

The chain has TRBV12-5 and TRBJ2-5; 8 bases line up with TRBD1. The V gene end was trimmed by 1 base and the J gene end by 14 bases; junction bases not matched to a gene: 6. Germline V lookup: CDR1 LGHNT, CDR2 FRNRAP. This CDR3 comprises 12 residues. The CDR3 DNA follows: TGTGCTAGTGGTTTGGGCCGGGACAGGACTTACTTC. It translates to CASGLGRDRTYF. Drawing the rest from reference TRBV12-5 and TRBJ2-5, the complete variable domain is DARVTQTPRHKVTEMGQEVTMRCQPILGHNTVFWYRQTMMQGLELLAYFRNRAPLDDSGMPKDRFSAEMPDATLATLKIQPSEPRDSAVYFCASGLGRDRTYFGPGTRLLVL.

This clone has a handful of counts. Here the CDR3 reads CASQNGQGDTYEQYF. CDR3 DNA: TGTGCCAGCCAAAACGGCCAGGGTGATACCTACGAGCAGTACTTC. The chain has TRBV2 and TRBJ2-7; perhaps TRBD1 as D (5 bases). Trimming cost V 8 bases and J 2 bases, with 19 bases left between them. CDR3 size: 15 residues. Germline CDR1 is SNHLY and CDR2 is FYNNEI.

This clone turned up a few times. The V and J genes are TRBV6-2 or TRBV6-3 and TRBJ2-5; maybe TRBD2 (7 bases). Between the trimmed V and J ends, which lost 2 bases and 3 bases, there was a span of 22 bases. Germline-derived CDR1 and CDR2 are MNHEY and SVGEGT. This CDR3 region has 18 residues. Here the CDR3 DNA reads TGTGCCAGCAGTTACAGCGGGGTCTGGGGGGGCCCAAAAGAGACCCAGTACTTC. Translation: CASSYSGVWGGPKETQYF.

The chain has TRBV5-1 and TRBJ2-7, with 13 positions matching TRBD2. Germline CDR1 and CDR2: SGHRS and YFSETQ. This CDR3 spans 20 amino acids. Unmatched junction bases numbered 17, after V lost 4 bases and J lost 1 base. The CDR3 DNA is TGCGCCAGCAGCAATTGGTTACTAGCGGGGGGGCGAGAGGGGTCCTACGAGCAGTACTTC. Translated: CASSNWLLAGGREGSYEQYF.

This clone was counted only a few times. The chain is built from TRBV24-1 and TRBJ2-2; the match to TRBD2 covers 14 bases. Germline-derived CDR1 and CDR2 are KGHDR and SFDVKD. The V gene end was trimmed by 3 bases and the J gene end by 1 base; junction bases not matched to a gene: 3. The CDR3 is made up of 18 amino acids. The CDR3 sequence: CATSDVGLAGGNTGELFF. The CDR3 region has the DNA TGTGCCACCAGTGATGTAGGACTAGCGGGGGGGAACACCGGGGAGCTGTTTTTT.

The CDR3 protein is CSVEGQGARSHTIYF. CDR3 DNA: TGCAGCGTTGAGGGACAGGGGGCGAGGTCGCACACCATATATTTT. This sequence joins TRBV29-1 and TRBJ1-3; 12 positions agree with TRBD1. Germline CDR1 and CDR2: SQVTM and ANQGSEA. The CDR3 totals 15 residues. The junction had 8 bases not matched to a gene; V was cut back by 3 bases and J by 8 bases.

The count of this clone is one. V usage is TRBV10-3 and J usage is TRBJ1-2, with 7 bases matching TRBD1. Germline V lookup: CDR1 ENHRY, CDR2 SYGVKD. CDR3 length equals 13 residues. V was clipped by 10 bases and J by 0 bases; unmatched bases: 5. CDR3 amino acids: CATGTAPNYGYTF. CDR3 DNA: TGTGCCACCGGGACAGCTCCTAACTATGGCTACACCTTC.

A remark on this clone: Germline is not matched at one junction end, which may reflect a read error. Other DNA sequences in this specimen translate into the identical CDR3. This rearrangement joins TRBV7-7 to TRBJ1-1; no clear D gene. Per germline, CDR1 SSHAT and CDR2 FNYEAQ (reference sequence). The CDR3 is made up of 13 amino acids. CDR3 DNA: TGTGCTAGCAGCTTAGATAGGAACACTGAAGCTTTCTTT. It translates to CASSLDRNTEAFF.

V usage is TRBV3-1 (or the pseudogene TRBV3-2) and J usage is TRBJ1-3; D not certain. The CDR3 totals 13 residues. Trimming stripped 4 bases from V and 1 base from J, with 5 bases between. CDR1 and CDR2 (germline): LGHDT, YNNKEL (reference sequence). The CDR3 DNA sequence: TGTGCCAGCAGCCGAGTATCTGGAAACACCATATATTTT. Protein product: CASSRVSGNTIYF.

V is TRBV7-6 and J is TRBJ2-2; TRBD2 agrees at 9 bases. This CDR3 has 15 amino acids. Looked up from germline, CDR1 is SGHVS and CDR2 is FNYEAQ. V lost 1 base and J lost 12; bases outside the gene matches: 9. In DNA form, the CDR3 reads TGTGCCAGCAGCTTAGTGGGCGGGGGGGCCTTGAAGCTGTTTTTT. Amino acid sequence: CASSLVGGGALKLFF.

This clone was found once. This chain links TRBV7-2 with TRBJ2-7, with D possibly TRBD1 on 5 matching bases. The V end lost 3 bases, the J end lost 2 bases, and 17 bases lay between the germline ends. This CDR3 comprises 16 residues. Germline CDR1 and CDR2: SGHTA and FQGNSA. The DNA of the CDR3 is TGTGCCAGCAGCTTGGTCGACAGCCCTGCTACCTACGAGCAGTACTTC. Protein: CASSLVDSPATYEQYF.

This rearrangement joins TRBV9 to TRBJ1-2, with D perhaps TRBD1 (5 bases). This CDR3 has 19 amino acids. Germline lookup yields CDR1 SGDLS and CDR2 YYNGEE. V was shortened by 0 bases and J by 2 bases, with 23 bases between the two germline ends. CDR3 residues: CASSVVGGSSTGANYGYTF. The CDR3 bases are TGTGCCAGCAGCGTAGTGGGGGGGTCATCAACAGGAGCCAACTATGGCTACACCTTC.

This chain uses TRBV11-2 with TRBJ2-3; TRBD2 agrees at 13 bases. This CDR3 contains 17 residues. Trimming removed 5 bases from V and 4 bases from J; junction bases left unmatched: 9. Germline V gene sequence: CDR1 SGHAT, CDR2 FQNNGV. The chain's CDR3 is CASSPARLAGGSDTQYF. The CDR3 nucleotides read TGTGCCAGCAGCCCAGCGAGACTAGCGGGGGGCTCAGATACGCAGTATTTT. Full variable domain (remainder filled in from reference TRBV11-2 and TRBJ2-3): EAGVAQSPRYKIIEKRQSVAFWCNPISGHATLYWYQQILGQGPKLLIQFQNNGVVDDSQLPKDRFSAERLKGVDSTLKIQPAKLEDSAVYLCASSPARLAGGSDTQYFGPGTRLTVL.

The chain carries TRBV18 and TRBJ1-2; 8 nucleotides line up with TRBD1. Germline V CDR1 and CDR2: KGHSH, LQKENI. The CDR3 runs 14 residues. V was clipped by 6 bases and J by 5 bases; unmatched bases: 8. This CDR3 reads CASSLGTGDYGYTF. The CDR3 DNA sequence: TGTGCCAGCTCGCTCGGGACAGGTGATTATGGCTACACCTTC.

The V and J genes are TRBV5-1 and TRBJ1-1; 9 nucleotides align to TRBD1. J gave up 4 bases and V 4 bases, and 5 bases lay outside the gene matches. Germline V gene sequence: CDR1 SGHRS, CDR2 YFSETQ. The CDR3 spans 14 residues. DNA for the CDR3: TGCGCCAGCAGCGGAATGACAGGGGGCACTGAAGCTTTCTTT. It specifies CASSGMTGGTEAFF. Supplemented by reference TRBV5-1 and TRBJ1-1, the full variable domain reads KAGVTQTPRYLIKTRGQQVTLSCSPISGHRSVSWYQQTPGQGLQFLFEYFSETQRNKGNFPGRFSGRQFSNSRSEMNVSTLELGDSALYLCASSGMTGGTEAFFGQGTRLTVV.

This chain links TRBV27 with TRBJ1-2; 8 bases are a match to TRBD1. Trimming at V came to 3 bases and at J to 5 bases, leaving 8 bases not matched to a gene. Per germline, CDR1 MNHEY and CDR2 SMNVEV (reference sequence). CDR3 size: 15 residues. The CDR3 DNA is TGTGCCAGCAGTTTTCTCGCGACAGGGGAGTATGGCTACACCTTC. Translated: CASSFLATGEYGYTF.

The chain couples TRBV5-1 to TRBJ2-7, with a tentative D call TRBD2 (5 bases). The CDR3 runs 16 residues. Germline loops: CDR1 SGHRS, CDR2 YFSETQ. The V end lost 0 bases, the J end lost 0 bases, and 13 bases lay between the germline ends. The CDR3 here is CASSLAVSASSYEQYF. CDR3 DNA: TGCGCCAGCAGCTTGGCCGTTAGCGCAAGCTCCTACGAGCAGTACTTC.

The V gene is TRBV9, the J gene TRBJ2-1, with a possible D match to TRBD2 (6 bases). Per the germline V gene, CDR1 is SGDLS and CDR2 is YYNGEE. V lost 3 bases to trimming and J lost 0 bases, with 13 bases between them. The CDR3 contains 16 residues. In nucleotides, the CDR3 is TGTGCCAGCAGCGCGCTAGCGCAGAGCTCCTACAATGAGCAGTTCTTC. Translation gives CASSALAQSSYNEQFF.

The chain combines TRBV6-2 or TRBV6-3 with TRBJ2-1; 9 nucleotides match TRBD1. Germline assignment: CDR1 MNHEY and CDR2 SVGEGT. J was trimmed by 7 bases and V by 5 bases; bases with no gene match: 15. There are 17 residues in the CDR3. The CDR3 spells CASSRLPPGQGLNEQFF. CDR3 DNA: TGTGCCAGCAGTCGTCTCCCACCGGGACAGGGTTTGAATGAGCAGTTCTTC.

The rearrangement joins TRBV30 to TRBJ1-1, with D tentatively TRBD1 (5 bases). Deletions cut 4 bases from V and 0 bases from J, with 9 bases between. CDR1 GTSNPN and CDR2 SVGIG come from the germline V gene (reference sequence). CDR3 length: 13 amino acids. The CDR3 nucleotides read TGTGCCTGGAACCAGGGTTTGAACACTGAAGCTTTCTTT. This encodes CAWNQGLNTEAFF.

CDR3 coding DNA: TGTGCCAGCAGCGTAGGGGACAGGGGCAATCAGCCCCAGCATTTT. Translating gives CASSVGDRGNQPQHF. The chain combines TRBV9 with TRBJ1-5; 9 bases fit TRBD1. CDR1 and CDR2 (germline): SGDLS, YYNGEE. The CDR3 runs 15 residues. With V trimmed by 0 bases and J by 2 bases, 0 bases remained unmatched.

This clone appeared once. The chain recombines TRBV19 with TRBJ1-3; D might be TRBD1 (5 bases). V was clipped by 1 base and J by 2 bases, with 6 bases between them. CDR1 LNHDA and CDR2 SQIVND come from the germline V gene (reference sequence). The CDR3 consists of 14 residues. The CDR3 region has the DNA TGTGCCAGTAGTATAGGGGGGGCTGGAAACACCATATATTTT. The encoded protein is CASSIGGAGNTIYF.

The chain has TRBV2 and TRBJ1-1, with D perhaps matching TRBD1 (5 bases). Trimming removed 10 bases at V and 1 base at J, with 16 bases between. Per the germline V gene, CDR1 is SNHLY and CDR2 is FYNNEI. CDR3 length: 14 amino acids. In nucleotides, the CDR3 is TGTGCCACCGCCACTACGGGGGGGAACACTGAAGCTTTCTTT. It encodes CATATTGGNTEAFF.

This chain connects TRBV5-1 to TRBJ1-2; D is possibly TRBD1 (6 bases). The length of the CDR3 is 12 residues. Germline CDR1 is SGHRS and CDR2 is YFSETQ. Trimming stripped 2 bases from V and 6 bases from J, with 8 bases between. The CDR3 spells CASSFTGNGYTF. Written as DNA, the CDR3 is TGCGCCAGCAGCTTTACAGGGAATGGCTACACCTTC.